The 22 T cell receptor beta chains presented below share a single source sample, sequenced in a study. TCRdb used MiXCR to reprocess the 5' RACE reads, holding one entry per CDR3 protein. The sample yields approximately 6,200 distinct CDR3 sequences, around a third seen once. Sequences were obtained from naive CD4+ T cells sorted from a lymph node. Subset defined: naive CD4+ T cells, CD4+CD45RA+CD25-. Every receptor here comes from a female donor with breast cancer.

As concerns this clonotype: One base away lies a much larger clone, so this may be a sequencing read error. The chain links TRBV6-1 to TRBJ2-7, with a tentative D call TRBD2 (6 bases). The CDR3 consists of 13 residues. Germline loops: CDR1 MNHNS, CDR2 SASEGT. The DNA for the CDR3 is TGTACCAGCAGTGAGACTAGAGACTACGAGCAGTACTTC. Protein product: CTSSETRDYEQYF.

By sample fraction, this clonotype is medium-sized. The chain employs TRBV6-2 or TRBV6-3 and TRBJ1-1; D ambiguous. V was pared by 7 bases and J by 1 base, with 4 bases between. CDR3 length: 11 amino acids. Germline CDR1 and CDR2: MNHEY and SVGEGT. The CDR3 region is CASTTNTEAFF. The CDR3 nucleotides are TGTGCCAGCACTACGAACACTGAAGCTTTCTTT.

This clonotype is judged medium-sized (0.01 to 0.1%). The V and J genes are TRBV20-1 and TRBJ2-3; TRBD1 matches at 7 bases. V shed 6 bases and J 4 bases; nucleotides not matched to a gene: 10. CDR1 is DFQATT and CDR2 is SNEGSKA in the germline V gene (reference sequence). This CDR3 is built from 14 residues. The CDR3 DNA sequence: TGCAGTGCCCCCACCGGGCAGGGGGCAGATACGCAGTATTTT. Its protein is CSAPTGQGADTQYF.

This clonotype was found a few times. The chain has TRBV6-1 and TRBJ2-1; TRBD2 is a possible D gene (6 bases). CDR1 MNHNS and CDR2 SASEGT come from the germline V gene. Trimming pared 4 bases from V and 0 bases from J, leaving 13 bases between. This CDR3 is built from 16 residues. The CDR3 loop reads CASSVKRASSYNEQFF. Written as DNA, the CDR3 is TGTGCCAGCAGTGTAAAGCGGGCGAGCTCCTACAATGAGCAGTTCTTC.

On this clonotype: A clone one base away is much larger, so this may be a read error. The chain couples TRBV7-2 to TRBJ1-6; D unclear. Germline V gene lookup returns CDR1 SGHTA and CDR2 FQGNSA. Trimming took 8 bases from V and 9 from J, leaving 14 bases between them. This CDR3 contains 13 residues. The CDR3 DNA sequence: TGTGCCAGCTGCCCCTCGTCCATTTCACCCCTCCACTTT. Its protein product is CASCPSSISPLHF.

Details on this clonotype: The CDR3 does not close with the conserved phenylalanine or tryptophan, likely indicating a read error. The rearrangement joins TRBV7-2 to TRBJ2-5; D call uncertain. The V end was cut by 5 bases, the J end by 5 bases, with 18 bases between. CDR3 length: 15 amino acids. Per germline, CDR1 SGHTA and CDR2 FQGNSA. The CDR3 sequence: CASSPTSDVAETQYL. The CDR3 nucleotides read TGTGCCAGCAGCCCCACCTCAGATGTTGCGGAGACCCAGTACCTC.

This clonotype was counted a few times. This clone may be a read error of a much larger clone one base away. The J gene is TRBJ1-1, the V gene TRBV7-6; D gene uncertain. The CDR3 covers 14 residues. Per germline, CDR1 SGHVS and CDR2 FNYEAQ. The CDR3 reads CANSLDTMNTEAFF. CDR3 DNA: TGTGCCAACAGCTTAGACACCATGAACACTGAAGCTTTCTTT.

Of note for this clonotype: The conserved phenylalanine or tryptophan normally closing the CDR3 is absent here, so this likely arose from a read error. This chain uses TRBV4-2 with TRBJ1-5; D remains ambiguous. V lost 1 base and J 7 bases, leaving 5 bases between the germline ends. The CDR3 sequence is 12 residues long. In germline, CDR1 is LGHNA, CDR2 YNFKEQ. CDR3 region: CASSQGVQPQHL. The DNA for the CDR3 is TGTGCCAGCAGCCAAGGGGTACAGCCCCAGCATCTT.

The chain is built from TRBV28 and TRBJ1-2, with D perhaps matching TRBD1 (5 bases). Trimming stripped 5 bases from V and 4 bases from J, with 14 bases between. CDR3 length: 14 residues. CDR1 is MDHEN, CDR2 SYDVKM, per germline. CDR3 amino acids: CASSPRDLIYGYTF. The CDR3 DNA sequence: TGTGCCAGCAGTCCCCGGGACTTAATCTATGGCTACACCTTC.

CDR3 nucleotide sequence: TGTGCCAGCTCGCCCAACAGGGGGAATTCACCCCTCCACTTT. Protein: CASSPNRGNSPLHF. The rearrangement joins TRBV6-6 to TRBJ1-6; 8 nucleotides line up with TRBD1. V trimming: 8 bases; J trimming: 7 bases; junction bases outside the gene matches: 7. Germline CDR1 MNHNY, CDR2 SVGAGI (reference sequence). This CDR3 spans 14 amino acids.

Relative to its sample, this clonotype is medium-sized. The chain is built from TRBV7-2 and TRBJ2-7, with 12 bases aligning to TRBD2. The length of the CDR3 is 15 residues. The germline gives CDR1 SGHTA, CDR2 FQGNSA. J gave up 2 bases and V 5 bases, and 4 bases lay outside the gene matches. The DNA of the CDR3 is TGTGCCAGCAGCCAAGGACTAGCGGGAACCTACGAGCAGTACTTC. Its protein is CASSQGLAGTYEQYF.

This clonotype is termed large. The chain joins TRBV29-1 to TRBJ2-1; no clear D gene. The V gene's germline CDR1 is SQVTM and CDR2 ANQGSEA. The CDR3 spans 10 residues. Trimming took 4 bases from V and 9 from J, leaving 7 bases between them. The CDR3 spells CSVVTGEQFF. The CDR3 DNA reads TGCAGCGTTGTAACTGGTGAGCAGTTCTTC.

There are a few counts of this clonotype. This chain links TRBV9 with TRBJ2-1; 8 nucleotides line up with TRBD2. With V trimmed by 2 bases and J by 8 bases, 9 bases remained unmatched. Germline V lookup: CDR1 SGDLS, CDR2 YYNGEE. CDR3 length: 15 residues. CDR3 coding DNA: TGTGCCAGCAGCGTTAGCGGGGCATCCTTTGATGAGCAGTTCTTC. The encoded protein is CASSVSGASFDEQFF.

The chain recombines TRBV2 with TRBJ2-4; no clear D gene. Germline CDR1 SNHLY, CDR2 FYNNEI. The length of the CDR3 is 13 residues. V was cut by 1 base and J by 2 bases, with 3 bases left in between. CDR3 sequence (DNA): TGTGCCAGCAGTGAAGGGACCAAAAACATTCAGTACTTC. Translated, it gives CASSEGTKNIQYF.

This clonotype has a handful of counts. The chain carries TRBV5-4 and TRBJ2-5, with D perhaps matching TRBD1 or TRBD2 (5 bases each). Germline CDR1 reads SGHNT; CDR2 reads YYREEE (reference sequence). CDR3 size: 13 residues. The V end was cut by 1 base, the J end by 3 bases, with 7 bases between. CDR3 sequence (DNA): TGTGCCAGCAGCTTGAGAGGGGAAGAGACCCAGTACTTC. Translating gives CASSLRGEETQYF.

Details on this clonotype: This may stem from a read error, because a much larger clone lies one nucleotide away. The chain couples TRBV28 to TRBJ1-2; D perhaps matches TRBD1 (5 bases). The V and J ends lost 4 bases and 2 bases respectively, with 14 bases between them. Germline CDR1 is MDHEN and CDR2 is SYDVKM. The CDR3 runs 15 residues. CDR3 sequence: CASSSIAGTNYGYTF. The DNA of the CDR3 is TGTGCCAGCAGTTCAATCGCAGGGACCAACTATGGCTACACCTTC.

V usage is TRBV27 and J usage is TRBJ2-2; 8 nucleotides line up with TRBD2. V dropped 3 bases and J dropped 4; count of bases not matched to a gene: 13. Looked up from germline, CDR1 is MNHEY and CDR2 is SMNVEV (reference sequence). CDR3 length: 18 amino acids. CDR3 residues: CASSFNPQAGGFTGELFF. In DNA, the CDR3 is TGTGCCAGCAGTTTCAATCCTCAGGCGGGGGGTTTCACCGGGGAGCTGTTTTTT.

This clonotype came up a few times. CDR3 residues: CAIHLKGGIYNEQFF. DNA for the CDR3: TGTGCCATCCACTTAAAGGGGGGAATCTACAATGAGCAGTTCTTC. The chain has TRBV12-3 or TRBV12-4 and TRBJ2-1; D is perhaps TRBD1 or TRBD2 (6 bases each). V was clipped by 10 bases and J by 3 bases, with 19 bases between them. This CDR3 has 15 residues.

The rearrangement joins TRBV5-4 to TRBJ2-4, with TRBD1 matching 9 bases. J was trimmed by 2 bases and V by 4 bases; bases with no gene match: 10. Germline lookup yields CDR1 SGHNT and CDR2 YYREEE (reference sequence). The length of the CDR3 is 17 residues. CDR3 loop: CASSPNRGLMSKNIQYF. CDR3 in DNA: TGTGCCAGCAGCCCCAACAGGGGGCTGATGTCCAAAAACATTCAGTACTTC.

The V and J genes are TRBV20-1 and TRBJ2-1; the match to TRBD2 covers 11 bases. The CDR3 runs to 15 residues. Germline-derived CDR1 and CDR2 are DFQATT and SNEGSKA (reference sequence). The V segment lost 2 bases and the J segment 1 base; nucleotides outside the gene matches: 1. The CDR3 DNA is TGCAGTGCTAGACGACTAGCGGGATCCTACAATGAGCAGTTCTTC. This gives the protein CSARRLAGSYNEQFF.

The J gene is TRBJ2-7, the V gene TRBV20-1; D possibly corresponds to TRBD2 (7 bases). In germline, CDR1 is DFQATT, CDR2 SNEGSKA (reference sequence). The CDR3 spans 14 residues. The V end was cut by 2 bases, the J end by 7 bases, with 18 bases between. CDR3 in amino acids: CSARLGTTRGEQYF. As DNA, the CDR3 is TGCAGTGCTAGATTGGGGACTACTAGGGGGGAGCAGTACTTC.

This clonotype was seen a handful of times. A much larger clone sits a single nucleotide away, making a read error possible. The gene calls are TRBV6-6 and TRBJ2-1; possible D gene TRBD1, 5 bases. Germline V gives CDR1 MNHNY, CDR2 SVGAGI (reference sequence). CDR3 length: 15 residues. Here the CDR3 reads CASSYRGLVNNGQFF. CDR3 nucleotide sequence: TGTGCCAGCAGTTACAGGGGTCTAGTCAACAATGGGCAGTTCTTC.